The clone carrying this TCR beta chain was seen a few times. This CDR3 contains 12 residues. The ends were cut back, 5 bases at V and 6 bases at J, with 11 bases in the middle. Per the germline V gene, CDR1 is SEHNR and CDR2 is FQNEAQ (reference sequence). These data originate in a study of CD8 T cells in ankylosing spondylitis. TCRdb called the 5' RACE reads again in MiXCR, with one record for every CDR3 protein. Among 200,000 to 250,000 distinct CDR3 sequences listed, about 30% were seen once. The specimen sequenced was blood, either unsorted or a sorted T cell fraction (not recorded which). This sequence joins TRBV7-9 and TRBJ2-7, with unresolved D. This receptor was identified in a male donor with ankylosing spondylitis or in good health (not recorded which). CDR3 region: CASSVTGSEQYF. CDR3 DNA: TGTGCCAGCAGCGTTACGGGTAGCGAGCAGTACTTC.